This TCR beta chain was observed in a study of cytomegalovirus exposure and HLA in healthy donors. General observations from the study: Rarity marked most TCR sequences, yet some public TCRs occurred in many donors.

This clone was seen once. Its target is unknown. The PCR had 60 Vbeta and 13 Jbeta primers. Profiled with immunoSEQ multiplex PCR; TCRdb holds only in-frame clones, not every one. The sample includes 180,000 or so clones, more than 75% of them seen just once. CDR1 and CDR2 from the germline V gene are MDHEN and SYDVKM. The CDR3 runs 14 residues. J gave up 5 bases and V 8 bases, and 9 bases lay outside the gene matches. The sequence was obtained from a man in his forties in good health and CMV-seronegative. Sequenced input: PBMCs. The chain recombines TRBV28 with TRBJ1-5, with 7 bases lining up with TRBD1. CDR3 protein: CASFSTGSYQPQHF. The CDR3 coding sequence is TGTGCCAGCTTCTCGACAGGGTCCTATCAGCCCCAGCATTTT.